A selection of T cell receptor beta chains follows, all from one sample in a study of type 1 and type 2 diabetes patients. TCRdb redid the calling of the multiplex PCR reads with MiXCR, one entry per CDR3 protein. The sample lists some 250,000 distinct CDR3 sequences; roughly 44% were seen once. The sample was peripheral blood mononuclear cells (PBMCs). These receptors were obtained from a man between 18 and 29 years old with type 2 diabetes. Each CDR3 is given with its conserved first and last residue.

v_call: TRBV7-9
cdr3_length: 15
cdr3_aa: CASSLEGTAYNEQFF

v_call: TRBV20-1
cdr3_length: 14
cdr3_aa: CSAEGQRSTGELFF

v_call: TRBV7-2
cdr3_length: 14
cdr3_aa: CASSLDLAYNEQFF

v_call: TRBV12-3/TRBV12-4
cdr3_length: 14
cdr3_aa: CASGLTGYGEKLFF

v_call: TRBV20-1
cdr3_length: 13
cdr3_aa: CSARGPESYEQYF

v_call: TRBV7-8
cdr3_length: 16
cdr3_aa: CASSLETQATNEKLFF

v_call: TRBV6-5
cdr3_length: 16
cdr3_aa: CASSYRGQGRWSPLHF

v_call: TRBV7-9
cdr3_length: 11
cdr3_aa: CASSLRDHPYF

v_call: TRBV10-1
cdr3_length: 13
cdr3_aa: CASSEQGTEKLFF

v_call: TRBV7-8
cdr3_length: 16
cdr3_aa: CASSYSRQGARIEQYF

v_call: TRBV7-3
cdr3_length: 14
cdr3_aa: CASSQDRSSYKQYF

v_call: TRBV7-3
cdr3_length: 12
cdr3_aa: CASSPAGANLFF

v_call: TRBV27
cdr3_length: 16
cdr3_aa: CARTTLADRSSYEQYF

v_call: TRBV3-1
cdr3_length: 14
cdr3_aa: CASSQVGGNSPLHF

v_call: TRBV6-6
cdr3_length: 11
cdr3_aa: CASSQNEKLFF

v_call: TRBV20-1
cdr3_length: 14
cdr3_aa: CSARDAGWNTEAFF

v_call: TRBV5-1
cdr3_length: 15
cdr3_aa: CASSSLGGTPDEQYF

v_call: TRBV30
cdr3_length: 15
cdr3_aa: CAWSEGRTIWDTQYF

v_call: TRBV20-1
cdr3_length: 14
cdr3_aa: CSAINRVGDEKLFF

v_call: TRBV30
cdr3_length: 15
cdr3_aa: CAWGGLWTGSHEQYF

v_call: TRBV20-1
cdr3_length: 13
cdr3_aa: CSAKTGKAYEQYF

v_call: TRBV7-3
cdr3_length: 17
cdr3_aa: CASSLTFGGLTYNEQFF

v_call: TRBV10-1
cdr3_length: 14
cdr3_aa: CASSEYARGSEQYF

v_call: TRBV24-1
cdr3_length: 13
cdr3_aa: CATSSGGPYGYTF

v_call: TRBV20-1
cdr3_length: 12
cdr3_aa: CSASENLAEQYF

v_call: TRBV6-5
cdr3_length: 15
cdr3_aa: CASSLGGVSQETQYF

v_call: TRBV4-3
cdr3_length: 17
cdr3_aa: CASSDRPHGRDTGELFF

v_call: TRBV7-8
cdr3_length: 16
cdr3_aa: CASSLGSQGRDTEAFF

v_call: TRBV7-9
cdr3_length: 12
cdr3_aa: CASSLESYGYTF

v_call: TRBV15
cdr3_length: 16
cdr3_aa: CATSKGGGDSNQPQHF

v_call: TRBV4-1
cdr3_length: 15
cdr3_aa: CASSQGGTAAYEQYF

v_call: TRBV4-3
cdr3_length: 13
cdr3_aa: CASSQDRLDTQYF

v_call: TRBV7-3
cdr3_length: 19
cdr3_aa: CASSLMLGGLEHGTGELFF

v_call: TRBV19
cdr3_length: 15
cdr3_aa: CASSIQREGYNEQFF

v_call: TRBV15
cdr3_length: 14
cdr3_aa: CATSSDRVVEEQYF

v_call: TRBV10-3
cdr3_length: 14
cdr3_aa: CAISWTGGADTQYF

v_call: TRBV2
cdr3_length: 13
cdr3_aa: CASSEVREETQYF

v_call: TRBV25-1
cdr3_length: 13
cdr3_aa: CASSDRQGDEQYF

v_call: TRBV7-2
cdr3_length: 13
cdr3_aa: CASSSTGGYEQYF

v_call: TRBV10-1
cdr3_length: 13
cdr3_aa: CASSETRPDTQYF

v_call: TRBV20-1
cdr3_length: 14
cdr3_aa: CSAPLSGPNQPQHF

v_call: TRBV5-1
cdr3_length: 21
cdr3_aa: CASSSRPTLLGEPSGANVLTF

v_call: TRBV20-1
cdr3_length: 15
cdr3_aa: CSASSSGGLTGELFF

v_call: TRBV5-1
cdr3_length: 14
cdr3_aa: CASSTTATNEKLFF

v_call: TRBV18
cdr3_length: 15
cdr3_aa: CASSPRNSSSYEQYF

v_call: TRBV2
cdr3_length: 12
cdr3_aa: CASTGHSYEQYF

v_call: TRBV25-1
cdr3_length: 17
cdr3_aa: CASSESLCGLAGDEQFF

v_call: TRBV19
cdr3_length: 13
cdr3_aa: CASSIQRQETQYF

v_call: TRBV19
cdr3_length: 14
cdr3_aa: CASRKGDIGYGYTF

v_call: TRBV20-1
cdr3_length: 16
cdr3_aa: CSASEGFGLARDTQYF

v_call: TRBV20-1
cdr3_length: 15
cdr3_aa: CSARGPGANPYEQYF

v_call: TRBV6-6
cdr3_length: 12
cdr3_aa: CASMGLSYEQYF

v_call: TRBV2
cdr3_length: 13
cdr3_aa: CASNGGRADTQYF

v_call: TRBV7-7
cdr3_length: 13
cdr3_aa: CASAPGMNTEAFF

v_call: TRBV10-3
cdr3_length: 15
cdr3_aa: CAIREPGLSAGEQFF

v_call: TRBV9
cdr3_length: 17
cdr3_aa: CASSPLDRGRANYGYTF

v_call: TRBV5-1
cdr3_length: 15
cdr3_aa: CASSLAGRANTEAFF